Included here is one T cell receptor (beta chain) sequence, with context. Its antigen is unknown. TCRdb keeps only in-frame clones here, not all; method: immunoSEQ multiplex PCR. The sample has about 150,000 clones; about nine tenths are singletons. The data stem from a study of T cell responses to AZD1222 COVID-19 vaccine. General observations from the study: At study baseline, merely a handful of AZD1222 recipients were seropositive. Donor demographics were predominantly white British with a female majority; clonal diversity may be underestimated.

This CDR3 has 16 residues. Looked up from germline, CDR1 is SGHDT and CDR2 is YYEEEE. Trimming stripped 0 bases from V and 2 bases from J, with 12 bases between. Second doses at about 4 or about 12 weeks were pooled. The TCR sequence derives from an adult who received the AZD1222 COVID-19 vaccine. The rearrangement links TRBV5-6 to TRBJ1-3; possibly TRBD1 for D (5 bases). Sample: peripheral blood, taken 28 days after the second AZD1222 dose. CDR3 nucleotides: TGTGCCAGCAGCTTGGTGGGCAGGGAGGCTGGAAACACCATATATTTT. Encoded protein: CASSLVGREAGNTIYF.